The 2 T cell receptor beta chains presented below share a single source sample, sequenced in a study of blood T cell repertoires in COVID-19. This table comes from immunoSEQ multiplex PCR, and its TCRdb copy is limited to in-frame clones, with some not included. The table shows around 300,000 clones, with 70% to 90% occurring only once. The sequenced material came from peripheral blood. These receptor sequences come from a woman in her 50s with active or convalescent COVID-19.

In the case of this clone: Other DNA sequences in this specimen translate into the identical CDR3. This rearrangement joins TRBV28 to TRBJ1-1, with TRBD1 as a possible D gene (5 bases). This CDR3 comprises 12 residues. From germline, CDR1 is MDHEN and CDR2 SYDVKM. The germline V and J ends were trimmed by 3 bases and 4 bases, with 6 bases remaining between them. The CDR3 bases are TGTGCCAGCAGTTTCGGGGGCACTGAAGCTTTCTTT. Encoded protein: CASSFGGTEAFF.

This chain uses TRBV10-3 with TRBJ1-2, with 7 bases that match TRBD1. CDR1 is ENHRY, CDR2 SYGVKD, per germline. Unmatched junction bases numbered 11, after V lost 7 bases and J lost 3 bases. The length of the CDR3 is 15 residues. DNA of the CDR3: TGTGCCATCAACCCTGTAGGGGGCAAACACTATGGCTACACCTTC. It is translated as CAINPVGGKHYGYTF.